The sample holds many counts of the clone carrying this T cell receptor (beta chain). Its antigen is currently unknown. The data were taken from a study of regulatory T cells in long-lasting Graves disease. Time point specified: newly diagnosed GD, antithyroid drugs for less than 3 months. Following extraction of RNA from PBMCs, that RNA was used to make the TCR library. Findings and caveats of the study: Persistent patients shared more public clonotypes (2,741) than new patients (just under 1,000).

CDR3 length equals 17 residues. Deletions cut 8 bases from V and 2 bases from J, with 21 bases between. Arm-PCR of CDR3 regions with iRepertoire HTBI primers generated TCR beta libraries. TCRdb reprocessed the multiplex PCR reads with MiXCR, giving one entry per CDR3 protein. The profile shows roughly 360,000 distinct CDR3 sequences, 10% to 15% of them singletons. This sample also belongs to another study, concerning T cells in Graves' hyperthyroidism and ophthalmopathy.

The V gene is TRBV12-3 or TRBV12-4, the J gene TRBJ2-2; no firm D call. The sequence derives from a young woman with Graves disease. The material was peripheral blood mononuclear cells (PBMCs), obtained at new diagnosis, from a patient treated with antithyroid drugs. The CDR3, as DNA: TGTGCCAGCGGAAGGCAGTTCAGCTTCGATAACACCGGGGAGCTGTTTTTT. Encoded protein: CASGRQFSFDNTGELFF.